This TCR beta chain was retrieved from a study of monozygotic twins with inflammatory bowel disease. This CDR3 spans 13 amino acids. CDR1 and CDR2 (germline): LGHNA, YNFKEQ. There were roughly 3,200 ng of total RNA used for each TCR library. Reanalyzing the 5' RACE reads, TCRdb keeps one entry per CDR3 protein, without DNA. This repertoire includes fewer than 450,000 distinct CDR3 sequences. Overall study results and limits: Healthy co-twins, by inverse Simpson, had higher TCRbeta diversity than their siblings with IBD. IBD patients shared fewer clonotypes with other individuals than healthy twins, especially patients with disease activity signs.

Points on this clonotype: The antigen is undetermined.

The material sequenced was blood. J is TRBJ1-2 and V is TRBV4-2. The TCR comes from a human donor with ulcerative colitis or Crohn's disease, or a healthy co-twin of an affected twin (not recorded which). The CDR3 here is CASSQDFSNGYTF.